This T cell receptor (beta chain) was obtained from a study of post-analysis software for immune sequencing data. The wider study: Courses of disease covered relapsing-remitting, secondary progressive and progressive-relapsing multiple sclerosis.

Study findings and constraints: Normalized Chao1 diversity was significantly lower in multiple sclerosis patients than in controls.

Prepared TCR beta cDNA libraries contained unique molecular identifiers. Via MiXCR, TCRdb re-called the PCR reads, giving one row per CDR3 protein. The sample consists of roughly 670,000 distinct CDR3 sequences, approximately 60% of them appearing once. Note on this clonotype: Its antigen is as yet unknown.

The sequencing sample was made of blood. The source is a girl between 2 and 10 years old with multiple sclerosis.

CDR3 DNA sequence: TGTGCCAGCAGCTTAGACCAGAACACAGATACGCAGTATTTT. Amino acids: CASSLDQNTDTQYF. This sequence joins TRBV7-9 and TRBJ2-3; D not certain. Germline assignment: CDR1 SEHNR and CDR2 FQNEAQ (reference sequence). The V and J ends lost 1 base and 2 bases respectively, with 7 bases between them. The CDR3 extends over 14 amino acids.